The 20 T cell receptor beta chains in this list originate from one sample, sequenced in a study of CD8 T cells in Susac syndrome. RNA in amounts of roughly 0.5 to 1 ug was reverse transcribed with random hexamers. In TCRdb, the immunoSEQ multiplex PCR reads were re-called with MiXCR into one record per CDR3 protein. The sample yields 100,000 to 150,000 distinct CDR3 sequences, roughly 95% seen once. Sequencing was carried out using CD4+ T cells from PBMCs. All receptors come from a human donor with Susac syndrome.

The chain uses TRBV20-1 and TRBJ2-3; D gene unclear. The CDR3 runs to 14 residues. Looked up from germline, CDR1 is DFQATT and CDR2 is SNEGSKA (reference sequence). V lost 3 bases and J 4 bases, leaving 14 bases between the germline ends. The CDR3 region is CSASSLSLADTQYF. DNA of the CDR3: TGCAGTGCTAGTAGCCTTAGTCTGGCAGATACGCAGTATTTT.

The rearrangement uses TRBV12-3 or TRBV12-4 and TRBJ1-2; a possible D gene is TRBD1 (6 bases). This CDR3 region has 14 residues. V dropped 4 bases and J dropped 3 bases, with 12 bases sitting between them. CDR3 bases: TGTGCCAGCAGTTCGTATGGGGGCGACTATGGCTACACCTTC. Its protein product is CASSSYGGDYGYTF.

This chain uses TRBV30 with TRBJ2-3; 7 bases line up with TRBD2. The CDR3 is 15 amino acids. CDR1 GTSNPN and CDR2 SVGIG come from the germline V gene (reference sequence). The J segment lost 5 bases and the V segment lost 3 bases, leaving 11 bases of the junction unmatched. This CDR3 is CAWRPPDGRLDTQYF. The CDR3, as DNA: TGTGCCTGGAGACCCCCGGACGGGAGGTTAGATACGCAGTATTTT.

This chain joins TRBV2 and TRBJ2-3, with no clear D. The CDR3 covers 13 residues. CDR1 SNHLY and CDR2 FYNNEI come from the germline V gene. The V end lost 10 bases, the J end lost 0 bases, and 11 bases lay between the germline ends. The CDR3 loop is CATSRTSTDTQYF. The CDR3 nucleotides are TGTGCCACAAGCAGAACTAGCACAGATACGCAGTATTTT.

V gene TRBV12-3 or TRBV12-4 combines with J gene TRBJ2-7, with D perhaps TRBD1 or TRBD2 (5 bases each). Trimming took 5 bases from V and 4 from J, leaving 9 bases between them. The CDR3 is made up of 12 amino acids. Here the CDR3 DNA reads TGTGCCAGCAGTGGGGGTTTGTACGAGCAGTACTTC. This gives the protein CASSGGLYEQYF.

This clonotype has only one observation. The chain recombines TRBV20-1 with TRBJ2-5; D unresolved. Germline CDR1 DFQATT, CDR2 SNEGSKA (reference sequence). The CDR3 extends over 14 amino acids. Between the trimmed V and J ends, which lost 5 bases and 5 bases, there was a span of 18 bases. The CDR3 DNA reads as TGCAGTGCTCCCCGGAGCGCCGCCCAGGAGACCCAGTACTTC. Translated: CSAPRSAAQETQYF.

This clonotype was counted once. The chain combines TRBV20-1 with TRBJ2-6; D gene ambiguous. The ends were cut back, 5 bases at V and 2 bases at J, with 7 bases in the middle. The CDR3 has 13 amino acids. Germline assignment: CDR1 DFQATT and CDR2 SNEGSKA (reference sequence). CDR3 sequence (DNA): TGCAGTGCTCGGAGTACTGGGGCCAACGTCCTGACTTTC. Translation: CSARSTGANVLTF.

This clonotype was counted once. CDR3 residues: CSAGNGTRKTGTQYF. The CDR3 nucleotides read TGCAGTGCCGGAAATGGGACTAGAAAAACTGGGACCCAGTACTTC. The chain recombines TRBV20-1 with TRBJ2-5, with 8 bases identical to TRBD2. Looked up from germline, CDR1 is DFQATT and CDR2 is SNEGSKA (reference sequence). Trimming cost V 6 bases and J 7 bases; bases outside gene matches: 16. This CDR3 spans 15 amino acids.

This clonotype was counted a single time. The chain carries TRBV20-1 and TRBJ2-4; perhaps TRBD1 as D (5 bases). This CDR3 comprises 18 residues. The V and J ends lost 0 bases and 0 bases respectively, with 18 bases between them. The germline CDR1 and CDR2 sequences are DFQATT and SNEGSKA (reference sequence). CDR3 residues: CSARDGHPATLAKNIQYF. The CDR3 region has the DNA TGCAGTGCTAGAGATGGACACCCGGCTACCCTAGCCAAAAACATTCAGTACTTC.

The gene calls are TRBV3-1 and TRBJ1-1; unclear D gene. The V end lost 4 bases, the J end lost 4 bases, and 13 bases lay between the germline ends. The length of the CDR3 is 14 residues. Germline values: CDR1 LGHDT, CDR2 YNNKEL (reference sequence). In nucleotides, the CDR3 is TGTGCCAGCAGCCGCCAGCCGGGCGGCACTGAAGCTTTCTTT. Amino acid sequence: CASSRQPGGTEAFF.

The chain uses TRBV20-1 and TRBJ2-1; 8 bases match TRBD2. The CDR3 runs 15 residues. Per the germline V gene, CDR1 is DFQATT and CDR2 is SNEGSKA (reference sequence). V shed 0 bases, J shed 7 bases, and the junction held 8 bases outside the gene matches. CDR3: CSARDGREARNEQFF. CDR3 coding DNA: TGCAGTGCTAGAGATGGGCGGGAGGCCAGGAATGAGCAGTTCTTC.

This clonotype was seen a single time. The CDR3 loop reads CASRSRLIDQPQHF. CDR3 nucleotide sequence: TGTGCCAGTAGATCGAGGCTGATTGATCAGCCCCAGCATTTT. The chain uses TRBV19 and TRBJ1-5; D ambiguous. This CDR3 region has 14 residues. CDR1 and CDR2 (germline): LNHDA, SQIVND (reference sequence). Trimming pared 6 bases from V and 5 bases from J, leaving 14 bases between. The complete variable domain, with remaining parts taken from reference TRBV19 and TRBJ1-5, reads DGGITQSPKYLFRKEGQNVTLSCEQNLNHDAMYWYRQDPGQGLRLIYYSQIVNDFQKGDIAEGYSVSREKKESFPLTVTSAQKNPTAFYLCASRSRLIDQPQHFGDGTRLSIL.

V is TRBV12-3 or TRBV12-4 and J is TRBJ2-7; 7 bases align to TRBD2. CDR3 length: 17 amino acids. The ends lost 5 bases at V and 0 bases at J; junction bases unmatched: 13. The CDR3 DNA sequence: TGTGCCAGCAGTCTCCTCCTACTAGCGCGAAGCTCCTACGAGCAGTACTTC. Amino acid sequence: CASSLLLLARSSYEQYF.

V is TRBV7-9 and J is TRBJ2-5, with D possibly being TRBD2 (5 bases). V was shortened by 5 bases and J by 5 bases, with 18 bases between the two germline ends. There are 15 residues in the CDR3. The V gene's germline CDR1 is SEHNR and CDR2 FQNEAQ (reference sequence). DNA for the CDR3: TGTGCCAGCAGCCCCGGGCTCAGGTCGGGGGAGACCCAGTACTTC. This encodes CASSPGLRSGETQYF.

The chain couples TRBV30 to TRBJ1-4, with D possibly matching TRBD1 (6 bases). The germline CDR1 and CDR2 sequences are GTSNPN and SVGIG (reference sequence). Trimming left V 3 bases short and J 5 bases short, with 7 bases between. The CDR3 loop spans 12 amino acids. The DNA for the CDR3 is TGTGCCTGGAGGCAGGGGAATGAAAAACTGTTTTTT. Protein: CAWRQGNEKLFF.

This sequence joins TRBV7-9 and TRBJ2-3; TRBD2 matches at 14 bases. Germline loops: CDR1 SEHNR, CDR2 FQNEAQ (reference sequence). Trimming removed 4 bases from V and 0 bases from J; junction bases left unmatched: 6. The CDR3 extends over 18 amino acids. This CDR3 is CASSYGLAGGTSTDTQYF. CDR3 bases: TGTGCCAGCAGCTATGGACTAGCGGGAGGTACTAGCACAGATACGCAGTATTTT.

The chain is built from TRBV29-1 and TRBJ2-3, with 7 bases lining up with TRBD2. V was pared by 2 bases and J by 0 bases, with 2 bases of the junction left unmatched. Germline V gene data show CDR1 as SQVTM and CDR2 as ANQGSEA. The CDR3 covers 14 residues. The CDR3 is CSVENSGSTDTQYF. As DNA, the CDR3 is TGCAGCGTTGAAAATAGCGGGAGCACAGATACGCAGTATTTT.

V usage is TRBV4-2 and J usage is TRBJ2-5, with D possibly matching TRBD2 (5 bases). This CDR3 is built from 13 residues. Germline V gives CDR1 LGHNA, CDR2 YNFKEQ. Trimming removed 5 bases at V and 2 bases at J, with 9 bases between. CDR3 amino acids: CASSLRGQETQYF. CDR3 nucleotides: TGTGCCAGCAGCTTACGGGGTCAAGAGACCCAGTACTTC.

The CDR3 region is CASRRAGGQTGELFF. The DNA for the CDR3 is TGTGCCAGCAGGCGGGCAGGGGGCCAGACCGGGGAGCTGTTTTTT. This chain uses TRBV12-3 or TRBV12-4 with TRBJ2-2; 8 bases align to TRBD1. The CDR3 contains 15 residues. The V and J ends lost 6 bases and 5 bases, in that order; junction bases with no gene match: 8.

This chain links TRBV20-1 with TRBJ1-1; 7 bases fit TRBD1. Germline assignment: CDR1 DFQATT and CDR2 SNEGSKA (reference sequence). The V segment lost 5 bases and the J segment 6 bases; nucleotides outside the gene matches: 6. This CDR3 has 12 residues. The CDR3 sequence is CSADRELSEAFF. The CDR3 coding sequence is TGCAGTGCTGACAGGGAGTTGTCTGAAGCTTTCTTT.